This T cell receptor beta chain was found in a study of T cells in Graves' hyperthyroidism and ophthalmopathy. Amplification of TCR beta CDR3 regions used RNA as the template. The HTBI primer set drove a first-round RT-PCR of the TCR CDR3. Each CDR3 protein gets one entry after TCRdb re-called the multiplex PCR reads with MiXCR. The table has 350,000 to 450,000 distinct CDR3 sequences, about 15% seen once; the top ten hold roughly a third. Trimming left V 5 bases short and J 1 base short, with 8 bases between. Germline V gene sequence: CDR1 MNHNS, CDR2 SASEGT. The CDR3 runs to 13 residues. This clonotype was seen at least ten times.

The chain couples TRBV6-1 to TRBJ1-2, with D possibly being TRBD1 (6 bases). The clonotype originates from a young woman with Graves' hyperthyroidism that later progressed to Graves' ophthalmopathy. The specimen was blood. For the CDR3, the DNA is TGTGCCAGCAGTTCAGGGGATAACTATGGCTACACCTTC. Translated: CASSSGDNYGYTF.